What follows is one T cell receptor beta chain and its context. Its antigen is currently unknown. Sequencing was performed with immunoSEQ multiplex PCR; in TCRdb, only in-frame clones are kept and a portion is missing. The data hold about 46,000 clones, with 75% to 90% observed a single time. This sample was taken from a study of OX40 agonist ivuxolimab in advanced cancers. Study information: Ivuxolimab doses were 0.01, 0.1, 0.3, 1.5, 3 or 10 mg/kg every 2 weeks. Partial responses were achieved by three patients, of whom one had hepatocellular carcinoma and two had cutaneous melanoma. General study points: Clonal expansion from baseline to week 6 occurred in both CD4+ and CD8+ T cells.

Germline V gene sequence: CDR1 MNHEY, CDR2 SMNVEV (reference sequence). The CDR3 extends over 11 amino acids. With 7 bases removed from V and 11 bases from J, the gap between germline ends came to 14 bases. V gene TRBV27 combines with J gene TRBJ1-1; maybe TRBD1 (6 bases). The sequencing used CD4+ or CD8+ T cells sorted from blood, collected in a trial of the OX40 agonist ivuxolimab. This sequence originates from an adult with an advanced solid tumor such as melanoma, head and neck, liver or kidney cancer. The CDR3 bases are TGTGCCAGCACCCTACAGGGTGAGGCTTTCTTT. Protein: CASTLQGEAFF.